A selection of T cell receptor beta chains follows, all from one sample in a study of response to subunit inactivated influenza vaccine. TCRdb fed the RT-PCR reads into MiXCR, producing one record per CDR3 protein. This table holds just under 550,000 distinct CDR3 sequences, under 25% found once. These records were also assigned to another study, of T cells expressing NK-cell markers.

Sample: CD4+ T cells sorted from PBMCs, taken 11 to 12 days after vaccination. The receptors derive from a man aged 50 to 60 who received an inactivated influenza vaccine. Both conserved end residues are part of each CDR3. The D gene is left open where the match is weak. Clone size appears in some rows only: once, few, many, or a class for an expanded clone.

J	size	D	V	DNA	CDR3
TRBJ2-3	.	.	TRBV28	TGTGCCAGCAGTCCGACGATATCAGATACGCAGTATTTT	CASSPTISDTQYF
TRBJ2-3	.	.	TRBV7-2	TGTGCCAGCAGTCAACTAGCTTATACGCAGTATTTT	CASSQLAYTQYF
TRBJ1-2	.	.	TRBV5-1	TGCGCCAGCGGCCCCCCGGGGGCCTGGGATGGCTACACCTTC	CASGPPGAWDGYTF
TRBJ2-5	.	TRBD1	TRBV5-1	TGCGCCAGCAGTAAGGCGACAGGGGCCGCCCCGCAAGAGACCCAGTACTTC	CASSKATGAAPQETQYF
TRBJ1-1	many	TRBD1	TRBV5-1	TGCGCCAGTTCGACAGGGGGCCTTGGGACTGAAGCTTTCTTT	CASSTGGLGTEAFF
TRBJ2-1	.	.	TRBV6-2/TRBV6-3	TGTGCCAGCAGTTATGTGCGGAATGAGCAGTTCTTC	CASSYVRNEQFF
TRBJ2-5	few	TRBD2	TRBV20-1	TGCAGTGCTAACCCGACGGGACTAGCGGGTTACCAGTACTTC	CSANPTGLAGYQYF
TRBJ1-4	many	.	TRBV4-3	TGCGCCAGCAGCCAAGTCGCTGCAACTAATGAAAAACTGTTTTTT	CASSQVAATNEKLFF
TRBJ2-4	few	.	TRBV14	TGTGCCAGCAGCCAAGTTGGGGGAACCAAAAACATTCAGTACTTC	CASSQVGGTKNIQYF
TRBJ1-5	.	.	TRBV12-3/TRBV12-4	TGTGCCAGCAGTTTTTACTGGGGGCAGGATAGCAATCAGCCCCAGCATTTT	CASSFYWGQDSNQPQHF
TRBJ2-7	.	.	TRBV5-6	TGTGCCAGCAGCTTGGCCGGGACTCGAACCTACGAGCAGTACTTC	CASSLAGTRTYEQYF
TRBJ2-2	.	TRBD2	TRBV11-2	TGTGCCAGTAGGACTAGCGTCGGGGAGCTGTTTTTT	CASRTSVGELFF
TRBJ2-1	few	.	TRBV10-3	TGTGCCATCAGTGAGGGTGGCCATGAGCAGTTCTTC	CAISEGGHEQFF
TRBJ2-1	.	TRBD2	TRBV11-1	TGTGCCAGCAGCTTAGGGGTCCGAACGGAGCGCGGGAGACCCTACAATGAGCAGTTCTTC	CASSLGVRTERGRPYNEQFF
TRBJ2-3	few	.	TRBV14	TGTGCCAGCAGCTCCCAGGACACGCCGACAGATACGCAGTATTTT	CASSSQDTPTDTQYF
TRBJ2-7	few	TRBD2	TRBV6-1	TGTGCCAGCAGCCTAACTAGCGGCCCCTCCTACGAGCAGTACTTC	CASSLTSGPSYEQYF
TRBJ2-2	once	.	TRBV9	TGTGCCAGCAGCGTAGAATCGGGACTCGGGGGTGCCGGGGAGCTGTTTTTT	CASSVESGLGGAGELFF
TRBJ2-7	few	.	TRBV5-5	TGTGCCAGCAGGTTCGGGACGTACAAACCCTACGAGCAGTACTTC	CASRFGTYKPYEQYF
TRBJ2-7	few	.	TRBV9	TGTGCCAGCAGCGTAGGTGTAGGATACGAGCAGTACTTC	CASSVGVGYEQYF
TRBJ2-6	.	.	TRBV2	TGTGCCAGCAGGGTGGGCCCTAGCTCTGGGGCCAACGTCCTGACTTTC	CASRVGPSSGANVLTF
TRBJ1-1	.	TRBD1	TRBV5-6	TGTGCCAGCAGCTCGGGACAGGAACGAGGAGCTTTCTTT	CASSSGQERGAFF
TRBJ2-5	few	.	TRBV6-2/TRBV6-3	TGTGCCAGCAGTCCCGGACTCCCACCCCGCCAGAAGACCCAGTACTTC	CASSPGLPPRQKTQYF
TRBJ2-5	.	.	TRBV15	TGTGCCACCAGCAGCGGACCGACGGGTGGCCAGTACTTC	CATSSGPTGGQYF
TRBJ1-5	once	TRBD1	TRBV10-3	TGTGCCATCAGTGAGTCGGGACAGGGAAGGGGCGGTCAGCCCCAGCATTTT	CAISESGQGRGGQPQHF
TRBJ1-2	.	TRBD1	TRBV7-3	TGTGCCAGCAGCCCCACCACAGGGGAACGCGGCTACACCTTC	CASSPTTGERGYTF
TRBJ2-5	.	.	TRBV6-5	TGTGCCAGCAGTTCCACTCGGTCTAAAACTCAAGAGACCCAGTACTTC	CASSSTRSKTQETQYF
TRBJ2-5	.	.	TRBV2	TGTGCCAGCAATCGACAGGCTAGAGAGACCCAGTACTTC	CASNRQARETQYF
TRBJ2-1	.	TRBD2	TRBV7-2	TGTGCCAGCAGCCAAGATAGCGGGAGCTTGATCTACAATGAGCAGTTCTTC	CASSQDSGSLIYNEQFF
TRBJ1-2	.	TRBD1	TRBV7-9	TGTGCCAGCAGCTTGGGACAGGGGTTTTTCGACTATGGCTACACCTTC	CASSLGQGFFDYGYTF
TRBJ2-5	few	.	TRBV12-3/TRBV12-4	TGTGCCAGCAGTCTTGATGAAAGGACCCAGTACTTC	CASSLDERTQYF
TRBJ1-2	few	.	TRBV7-9	TGTGCCAGCAGCCCCCAGGGGACGGCTTATGGCTACACCTTC	CASSPQGTAYGYTF
TRBJ2-2	.	TRBD2	TRBV5-1	TGCGCCAGCAGCTTGGAGGGTAGCGGGACGGCCGGGGAGCTGTTTTTT	CASSLEGSGTAGELFF
TRBJ2-4	few	TRBD1	TRBV6-1	TGTGCCAGCAGTCAGCCGGGACAGGGGCCATACAAAAACATTCAGTACTTC	CASSQPGQGPYKNIQYF
TRBJ2-1	few	TRBD2	TRBV29-1	TGCAGCGTTGATGCTTTACTAGCGGGGGACTCCTACAATGAGCAGTTCTTC	CSVDALLAGDSYNEQFF
TRBJ2-3	few	TRBD2	TRBV4-2	TGTGCCAGCAGCCAACAAGGACTAGCGGGTAGCACAGATACGCAGTATTTT	CASSQQGLAGSTDTQYF
TRBJ2-1	.	.	TRBV20-1	TGCAGTGCTAGAGATGGGGTGAACAATGAGCAGTTCTTC	CSARDGVNNEQFF
TRBJ1-3	.	.	TRBV30	TGTGCCTGTTTGCTCTCTGGAAACACCATATATTTT	CACLLSGNTIYF
TRBJ2-1	.	TRBD1	TRBV18	TGTGCCAGCTCCCGAGCCCTAATGACAGGGGCTAACTACAATGAGCAGTTCTTC	CASSRALMTGANYNEQFF
TRBJ2-1	.	TRBD2	TRBV27	TGTGCCAGCAGACGGACTAGGACCGACAATGAGCAGTTCTTC	CASRRTRTDNEQFF
TRBJ1-5	.	.	TRBV12-3/TRBV12-4	TGTGCCAGCAGTTTTCGAGGGGTTGAGCAGCCCCAGCATTTT	CASSFRGVEQPQHF
TRBJ2-7	few	TRBD2	TRBV2	TGTGCCAGCATCACGACTAGCGGGAGGGCCTACGAGCAGTACTTC	CASITTSGRAYEQYF
TRBJ2-5	.	.	TRBV7-9	TGTGCCAGCAGCTTATCCCAGGGGCCGGAGACCCAGTACTTC	CASSLSQGPETQYF
TRBJ2-7	.	TRBD2	TRBV7-9	TGTGCCAGCAGCCCAAACCCAGGGACTAGCGGGAGTTACGAGCAGTACTTC	CASSPNPGTSGSYEQYF
TRBJ2-7	.	.	TRBV10-3	TGTGCCATCAGTGGCCAGGGATCCTCCTACGAGCACTACTTC	CAISGQGSSYEHYF
TRBJ1-3	many	TRBD1	TRBV7-2	TGTGCCAGCAGCTTAGACAGGGGCTCTGGAAACACCATATATTTT	CASSLDRGSGNTIYF
TRBJ2-4	few	TRBD2	TRBV5-1	TGCGCCAGCAGTTTGGGAGGGACCTTAGCCAAAAACATTCAGTACTTC	CASSLGGTLAKNIQYF